The source of this T cell receptor beta chain is a study of cytomegalovirus exposure and HLA in healthy donors. Unmatched junction bases numbered 13, after V lost 4 bases and J lost 0 bases. There are 19 residues in the CDR3. The germline V gene has CDR1 MGHRA and CDR2 YSYEKL. A word on this clone: The antigen remains unidentified.

The PCR made use of 60 Vbeta and 13 Jbeta primers. TCRdb keeps only in-frame clones here, not all; method: immunoSEQ multiplex PCR. This table holds under 90,000 clones, 60% to 80% found once. Everyone who donated was a healthy bone marrow donor. Study-wide findings and caveats: Researchers reported in a later analysis that a missense DCLRE1C variant was tied to TCR beta V- and J-gene trimming. The study reported that TCR beta sequences accurately predicted HLA-A and HLA-B alleles in most subjects. Earlier results showed most TCR beta V segments being productive about 90% or about 30% of the time.

The chain uses TRBV4-1 and TRBJ2-4; the match to TRBD1 covers 9 bases. The sequenced sample consisted of PBMCs. The origin of this receptor is a man aged 35-49 years in good health and CMV-seronegative. The CDR3 nucleotides are TGCGCCAGCAGCCTAGATAGACAGGGGGTCTATCTAGCCAAAAACATTCAGTACTTC. Residues: CASSLDRQGVYLAKNIQYF.